This TCR beta chain was identified during a study of T cells in Graves' hyperthyroidism and ophthalmopathy. Whole-study results and caveats: Using 13 V-J features, a model discriminated ophthalmopathy from stable hyperthyroidism.

Patients with uncontrolled infections, other autoimmune diseases, pregnancy or lactation were excluded. Before ophthalmopathy appeared, progressors gave blood at initial hyperthyroidism diagnosis. Fresh 10 ml peripheral blood yielded PBMCs. The CDR3 is 15 amino acids. Germline assignment: CDR1 SGHAT and CDR2 FQNNGV. The V gene lost 4 bases and the J gene lost 4 bases, with 16 bases spanning the gap. This clonotype has at least ten counts. The antigen is unknown. Using RNA transcripts as the source, TCR beta CDR3 regions were amplified. The HTBI set primed first-round TCR CDR3 RT-PCR. TCRdb fed the multiplex PCR reads into MiXCR, producing one record per CDR3 protein. The sample lists roughly 170,000 distinct CDR3 sequences, 8% to 9.5% occurring once.

The clonotype originates from a woman aged 18-29 years with Graves' hyperthyroidism that later progressed to Graves' ophthalmopathy. The chain employs TRBV11-2 and TRBJ1-2, with no clear D. The source material was blood. The CDR3 nucleotides read TGTGCCAGCAGCTCCCCAAAGGACTGGACCTATGGCTACACCTTC. It encodes CASSSPKDWTYGYTF.